This T cell receptor beta chain emerged from a study of shared clonotypes between healthy human individuals. The overall study: Three CD4 naive, three CD4 memory, two CD8 naive and one CD8 memory plate were used per donor.

This clone occurred once. CDR3 length: 14 residues. J was trimmed by 2 bases and V by 3 bases; bases with no gene match: 2. CDR1 is MDHEN and CDR2 is SYDVKM in the germline V gene. Per the original methods: ImmunoSEQ output lacked quality scores and full-length reads, limiting matched filtering. Assay used: immunoSEQ multiplex PCR; TCRdb lists only in-frame clones, some missing. V and J calls plus clone size are reproduced from that table; the DNA served to infer D and trimming. The sample holds 950,000 to 1,100,000 clones, roughly 70% seen once. Sequencing was performed on memory CD4+ T cells sorted from blood. Subset: CD45RA-negative fraction. The sequence was collected from a man aged 18 to 30 in good health. The chain carries TRBV28 and TRBJ1-2; TRBD1 agrees at 8 bases. The CDR3 protein is CASSFQGANYGYTF. CDR3 nucleotide sequence: TGTGCCAGCAGTTTCCAGGGGGCAAACTATGGCTACACCTTC.